This TCR beta chain was observed in a study of blood T cell repertoires in COVID-19. Clones were sequenced by immunoSEQ multiplex PCR, and TCRdb holds only the in-frame ones, with some missing. The sample holds approximately 350,000 clones, around four fifths seen once. The CDR3 consists of 14 residues. Germline V gene sequence: CDR1 MNHEY, CDR2 SVGAGI. With 4 bases removed from V and 6 bases from J, the gap between germline ends came to 12 bases. This receptor was identified in a man younger than 40 with active or convalescent COVID-19. This chain links TRBV6-5 with TRBJ1-4; D remains ambiguous. Sequencing input: peripheral blood. CDR3 nucleotides: TGTGCCAGCAGTTCCCCGTCCGGGGATGAAAAACTGTTTTTT. It codes for CASSSPSGDEKLFF.